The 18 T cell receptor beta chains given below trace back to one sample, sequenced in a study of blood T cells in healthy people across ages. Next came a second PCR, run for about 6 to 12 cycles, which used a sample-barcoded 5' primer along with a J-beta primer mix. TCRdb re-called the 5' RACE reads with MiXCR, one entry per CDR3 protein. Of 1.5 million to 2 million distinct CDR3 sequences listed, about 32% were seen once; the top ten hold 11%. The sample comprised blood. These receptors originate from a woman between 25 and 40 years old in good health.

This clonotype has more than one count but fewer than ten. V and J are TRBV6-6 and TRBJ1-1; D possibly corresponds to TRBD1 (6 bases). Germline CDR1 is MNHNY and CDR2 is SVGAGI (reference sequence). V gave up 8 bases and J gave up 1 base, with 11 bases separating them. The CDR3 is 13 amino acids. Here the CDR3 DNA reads TGTGCCAGCGCGGACAGACCGAACACTGAAGCTTTCTTT. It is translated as CASADRPNTEAFF.

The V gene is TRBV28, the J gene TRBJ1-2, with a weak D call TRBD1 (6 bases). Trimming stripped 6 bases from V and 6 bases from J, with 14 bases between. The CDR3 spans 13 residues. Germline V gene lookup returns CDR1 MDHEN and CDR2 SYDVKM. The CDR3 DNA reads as TGTGCCAGCAGGCCCCGACAGGCAGATGGCTACACCTTC. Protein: CASRPRQADGYTF.

CDR3 coding DNA: TGTGCCAGCTTAGGGACAGTTGAACCAGATACGCAGTATTTT. This codes for CASLGTVEPDTQYF. This rearrangement joins TRBV12-3 or TRBV12-4 to TRBJ2-3, with 7 positions matching TRBD1. The CDR3 covers 14 residues. The V gene end was trimmed by 8 bases and the J gene end by 4 bases; junction bases not matched to a gene: 9.

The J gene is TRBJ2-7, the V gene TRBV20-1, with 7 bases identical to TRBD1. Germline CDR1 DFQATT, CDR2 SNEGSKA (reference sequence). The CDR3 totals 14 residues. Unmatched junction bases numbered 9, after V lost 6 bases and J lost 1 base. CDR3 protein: CSALGQASSYEQYF. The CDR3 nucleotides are TGCAGTGCCCTCGGACAGGCCTCTTCCTACGAGCAGTACTTC.

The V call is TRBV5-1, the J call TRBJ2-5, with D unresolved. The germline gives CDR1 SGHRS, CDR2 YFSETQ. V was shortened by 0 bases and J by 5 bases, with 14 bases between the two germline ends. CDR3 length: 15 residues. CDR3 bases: TGCGCCAGCAGCTTGGCTCTAGTAGGAGCTGAGACCCAGTACTTC. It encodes CASSLALVGAETQYF.

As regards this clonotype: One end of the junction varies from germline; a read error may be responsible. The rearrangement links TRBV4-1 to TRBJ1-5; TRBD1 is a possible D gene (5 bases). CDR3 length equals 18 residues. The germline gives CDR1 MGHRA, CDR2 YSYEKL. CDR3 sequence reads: CVSSQDGAGAESNQPQHF. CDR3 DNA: TGCGTCAGCAGCCAAGATGGCGCCGGGGCAGAAAGTAATCAGCCCCAGCATTTT.

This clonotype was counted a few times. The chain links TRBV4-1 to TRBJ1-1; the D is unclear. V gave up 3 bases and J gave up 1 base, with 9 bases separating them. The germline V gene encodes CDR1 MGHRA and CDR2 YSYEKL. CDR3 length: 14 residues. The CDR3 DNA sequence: TGCGCCAGCAGCCATCCCGCCAGGAACACTGAAGCTTTCTTT. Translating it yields CASSHPARNTEAFF.

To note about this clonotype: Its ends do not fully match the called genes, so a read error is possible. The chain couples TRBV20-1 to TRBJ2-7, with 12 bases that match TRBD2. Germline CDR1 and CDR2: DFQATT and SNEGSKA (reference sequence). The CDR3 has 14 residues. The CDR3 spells CSASAPGLAGERYF. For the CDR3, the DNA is TGCAGTGCTAGTGCACCGGGACTAGCGGGTGAGCGGTACTTC.

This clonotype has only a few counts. CDR3 nucleotide sequence: TGTGCCACCAGCCTTGGACAGGGAGGGAATGGCTACACCTTC. It specifies CATSLGQGGNGYTF. This chain connects TRBV15 to TRBJ1-2; 8 bases map to TRBD1. The CDR3 contains 14 residues. Per the germline V gene, CDR1 is LNHNV and CDR2 is YYDKDF (reference sequence). J gave up 6 bases and V 5 bases, and 8 bases lay outside the gene matches.

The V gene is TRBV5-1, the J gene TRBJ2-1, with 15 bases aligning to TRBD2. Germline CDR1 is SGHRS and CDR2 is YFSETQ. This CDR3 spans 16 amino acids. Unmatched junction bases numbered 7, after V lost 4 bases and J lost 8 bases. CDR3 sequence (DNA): TGCGCCAGCAGCGCCGGGACTAGCGGGGGGTGGGATGAGCAGTTCTTC. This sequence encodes CASSAGTSGGWDEQFF.

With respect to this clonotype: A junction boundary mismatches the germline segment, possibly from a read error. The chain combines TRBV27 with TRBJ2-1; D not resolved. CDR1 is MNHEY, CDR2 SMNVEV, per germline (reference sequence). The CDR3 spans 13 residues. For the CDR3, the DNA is TGTGCCAGCAGTCTATCCCCATTGGATGAGCAGTTCTTC. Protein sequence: CASSLSPLDEQFF.

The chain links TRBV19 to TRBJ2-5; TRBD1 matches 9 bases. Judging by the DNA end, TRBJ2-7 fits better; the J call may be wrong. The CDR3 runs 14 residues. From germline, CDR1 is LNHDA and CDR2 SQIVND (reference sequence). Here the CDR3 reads CASSSLQGANEQYF. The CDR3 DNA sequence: TGTGCCAGTAGCTCCCTACAGGGGGCCAACGAGCAGTACTTC.

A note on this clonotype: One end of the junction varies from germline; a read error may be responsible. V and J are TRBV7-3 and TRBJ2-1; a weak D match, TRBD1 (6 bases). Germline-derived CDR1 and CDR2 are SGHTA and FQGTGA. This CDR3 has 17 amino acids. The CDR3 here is CASSLTAQGNVYNEQFF. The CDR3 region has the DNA TGTGCCAGCAGCCTAACGGCCCAGGGGAACGTCTACAATGAGCAGTTCTTC. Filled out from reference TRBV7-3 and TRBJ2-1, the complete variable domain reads GAGVSQTPSNKVTEKGKYVELRCDPISGHTALYWYRQSLGQGPEFLIYFQGTGAADDSGLPNDRFFAVRPEGSVSTLKIQRTERGDSAVYLCASSLTAQGNVYNEQFFGPGTRLTVL.

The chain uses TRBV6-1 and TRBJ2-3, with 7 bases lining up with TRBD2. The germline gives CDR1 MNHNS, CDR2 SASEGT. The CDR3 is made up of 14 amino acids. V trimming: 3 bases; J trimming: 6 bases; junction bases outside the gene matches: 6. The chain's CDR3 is CASSEGGVFDTQYF. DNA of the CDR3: TGTGCCAGCAGTGAGGGGGGGGTTTTTGATACGCAGTATTTT.

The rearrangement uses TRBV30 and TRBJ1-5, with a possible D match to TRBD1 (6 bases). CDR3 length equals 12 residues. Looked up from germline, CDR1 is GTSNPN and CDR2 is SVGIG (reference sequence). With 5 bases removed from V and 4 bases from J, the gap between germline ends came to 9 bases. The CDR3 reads CAWGGNNQPQHF. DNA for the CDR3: TGTGCCTGGGGGGGCAATAATCAGCCCCAGCATTTT.

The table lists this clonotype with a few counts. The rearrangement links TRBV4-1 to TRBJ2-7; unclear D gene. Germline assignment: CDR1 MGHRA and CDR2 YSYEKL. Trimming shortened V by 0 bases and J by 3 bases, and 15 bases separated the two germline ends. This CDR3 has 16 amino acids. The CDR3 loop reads CASSQESTSYVYEQYF. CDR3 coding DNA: TGCGCCAGCAGCCAAGAGTCTACATCGTATGTCTACGAGCAGTACTTC.

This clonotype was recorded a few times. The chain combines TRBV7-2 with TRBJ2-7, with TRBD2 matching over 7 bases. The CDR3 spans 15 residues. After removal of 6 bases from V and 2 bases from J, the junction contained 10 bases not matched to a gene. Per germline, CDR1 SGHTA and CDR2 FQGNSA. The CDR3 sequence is CASSFNWGGTYEQYF. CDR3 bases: TGTGCCAGCAGTTTCAATTGGGGGGGAACCTACGAGCAGTACTTC.

The CDR3: CASSLNRGASMEQYF. CDR3 nucleotides: TGCGCCAGCAGCCTCAATCGCGGAGCAAGCATGGAGCAGTACTTC. This rearrangement joins TRBV5-1 to TRBJ2-7; no definite D call. The V gene lost 4 bases and the J gene lost 7 bases, with 21 bases spanning the gap. The CDR3 covers 15 residues. Germline lookup yields CDR1 SGHRS and CDR2 YFSETQ.